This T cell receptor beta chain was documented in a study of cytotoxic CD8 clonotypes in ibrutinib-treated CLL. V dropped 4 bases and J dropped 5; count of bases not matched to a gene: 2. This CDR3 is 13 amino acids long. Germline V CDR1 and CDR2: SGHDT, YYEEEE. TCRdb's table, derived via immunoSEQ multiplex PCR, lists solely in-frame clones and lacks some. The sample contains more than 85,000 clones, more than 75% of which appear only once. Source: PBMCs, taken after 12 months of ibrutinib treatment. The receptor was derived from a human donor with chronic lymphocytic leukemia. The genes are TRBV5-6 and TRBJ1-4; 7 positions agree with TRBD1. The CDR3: CASSRDRNEKLFF. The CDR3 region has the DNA TGTGCCAGCAGCCGGGACAGAAATGAAAAACTGTTTTTT.